Following are 5 T cell receptor beta chains from one sample sequenced in a study of cytomegalovirus exposure and HLA in healthy donors. Primers included in the PCR were 60 Vbeta and 13 Jbeta primers. Only in-frame clones appear in the TCRdb table, and some are missing; sequencing was by immunoSEQ multiplex PCR. This repertoire shows roughly 80,000 clones, over 65% found once; its top ten account for 3%. The source material was PBMCs. Receptors originate from a man aged 50 to 60 in good health and CMV-seropositive.

The chain couples TRBV10-3 to TRBJ1-3; no reliable D call. Per germline, CDR1 ENHRY and CDR2 SYGVKD. There are 13 residues in the CDR3. The V and J ends lost 7 bases and 3 bases respectively, with 10 bases between them. The CDR3 spells CAINKGGGNTIYF. The CDR3 DNA sequence: TGTGCCATCAATAAAGGCGGTGGAAACACCATATATTTT.

For this clone: Sequence at one end of the junction differs from germline and may be a read error. The CDR3 is CSSTRRSSDEQYF. In nucleotides, the CDR3 is TGTTCCAGCACCAGGCGCTCCTCCGACGAGCAGTACTTC. J is TRBJ2-7 and V is TRBV7-9; unclear D gene. The germline CDR1 and CDR2 sequences are SEHNR and FQNEAQ (reference sequence). This CDR3 spans 13 amino acids.

The chain is built from TRBV15 and TRBJ1-5, with 9 bases lining up with TRBD1. CDR1 and CDR2 (germline): LNHNV, YYDKDF (reference sequence). The CDR3 loop spans 15 amino acids. V gave up 1 base and J gave up 4 bases; unmatched junction bases: 2. Here the CDR3 reads CATSRVGTGNQPQHF. The CDR3 bases are TGTGCCACCAGCAGAGTAGGGACAGGGAATCAGCCCCAGCATTTT.

The chain uses TRBV10-3 and TRBJ2-6, with TRBD1 matching over 7 bases. Germline V lookup: CDR1 ENHRY, CDR2 SYGVKD. Trimming removed 7 bases from V and 1 base from J; junction bases left unmatched: 4. The CDR3 consists of 15 residues. The CDR3 DNA reads TGTGCCATCATGGACAGGACATCTGGGGCCAACGTCCTGACTTTC. Translation gives CAIMDRTSGANVLTF.

In nucleotides, the CDR3 is TGTGCCAGTAGTCAACGGAGCCGGGAAAAACTGTTTTTT. As protein: CASSQRSREKLFF. The chain carries TRBV19 and TRBJ1-4; D uncertain. CDR1 is LNHDA, CDR2 SQIVND, per germline (reference sequence). The V end lost 5 bases, the J end lost 8 bases, and 12 bases lay between the germline ends. This CDR3 region has 13 residues.